Presented here are 3 T cell receptor beta chains from one specimen sequenced in a study of CD8 T cells in Susac syndrome. cDNA came from roughly 0.47 to 1 ug RNA primed by random hexamers. TCRdb called the immunoSEQ multiplex PCR reads again in MiXCR, with one record for every CDR3 protein. There are about 430,000 distinct CDR3 sequences in the sample; more than 70% occur only once, and about 0.12% lies in the top ten. Material for sequencing was CD8+ T cells from PBMCs. These receptors were collected from a human donor with multiple sclerosis.

This clonotype came up once. The chain is built from TRBV30 and TRBJ1-1; TRBD1 is a possible D gene (5 bases). The CDR3 covers 13 residues. Trimming stripped 3 bases from V and 0 bases from J, with 8 bases between. The germline CDR1 and CDR2 sequences are GTSNPN and SVGIG (reference sequence). CDR3 nucleotide sequence: TGTGCCTGGAGGCCAGGGCTGAACACTGAAGCTTTCTTT. Protein product: CAWRPGLNTEAFF.

J is TRBJ2-1 and V is TRBV6-5, with 7 bases identical to TRBD1. Germline V gives CDR1 MNHEY, CDR2 SVGAGI. The CDR3 spans 15 residues. V trimming: 0 bases; J trimming: 5 bases; junction bases outside the gene matches: 4. CDR3 protein: CASSYSATGNNEQFF. The CDR3 DNA sequence: TGTGCCAGCAGTTACTCTGCGACAGGGAACAATGAGCAGTTCTTC.

This chain uses TRBV30 with TRBJ2-7, with 9 bases matching TRBD1. The CDR3 is made up of 14 amino acids. Per germline, CDR1 GTSNPN and CDR2 SVGIG (reference sequence). The J segment lost 6 bases and the V segment lost 0 bases, leaving 6 bases of the junction unmatched. CDR3 sequence reads: CAWSVGTGLSEQYF. Here the CDR3 DNA reads TGTGCCTGGAGTGTAGGGACAGGGTTAAGCGAGCAGTACTTC.